This T cell receptor (beta chain) was observed in a study of cytomegalovirus exposure and HLA in healthy donors. With 60 Vbeta and 13 Jbeta primers, the PCR was carried out. Some clones are missing from TCRdb's copy, which holds only in-frame ones; the method was immunoSEQ multiplex PCR. The repertoire holds 85,000 to 100,000 clones, about three quarters seen once, with roughly 8.8% in the top ten. J gave up 4 bases and V 4 bases, and 6 bases lay outside the gene matches. Germline CDR1 is MNHNS and CDR2 is SASEGT. The CDR3 has 15 residues. V and J are TRBV6-1 and TRBJ1-1; the match to TRBD1 covers 10 bases. What was sequenced was PBMCs. This TCR came from a human donor in good health. CDR3 in amino acids: CASSGRQGASTEAFF. The CDR3 DNA sequence: TGTGCCAGCAGTGGGAGACAGGGGGCAAGCACTGAAGCTTTCTTT.